This TCR beta chain was documented in a study of T cells in Graves' hyperthyroidism and ophthalmopathy. Study-level information: The initial diagnosis was the point when peripheral blood was collected, ahead of any treatment.

Study outcomes and limitations: Clonotypes that were expanded in thyroid above 0.001 mostly appeared in blood too.

This clonotype came up many times. The antigen is not known. The CDR3 is 16 residues long. The V gene's germline CDR1 is MNHNS and CDR2 SASEGT. V dropped 1 base and J dropped 8; count of bases not matched to a gene: 9. The investigators amplified TCR beta CDR3 regions from RNA transcripts. Carried out on the TCR CDR3, a first-round RT-PCR used the HTBI primer set. TCRdb used MiXCR to reprocess the multiplex PCR reads, holding one entry per CDR3 protein. The sample comprises tens of thousands of distinct CDR3 sequences, under 65% of which are singletons, and roughly 25% rests with the top ten. Sequencing was carried out using blood. The gene calls are TRBV6-1 and TRBJ1-4; 8 bases align to TRBD1. The receptor's source is a woman aged 40 to 50 with Graves' ophthalmopathy. The DNA of the CDR3 is TGTGCCAGCAGTGAAGGTCGGACAGGGCATCGAGAAAAACTGTTTTTT. It codes for CASSEGRTGHREKLFF.